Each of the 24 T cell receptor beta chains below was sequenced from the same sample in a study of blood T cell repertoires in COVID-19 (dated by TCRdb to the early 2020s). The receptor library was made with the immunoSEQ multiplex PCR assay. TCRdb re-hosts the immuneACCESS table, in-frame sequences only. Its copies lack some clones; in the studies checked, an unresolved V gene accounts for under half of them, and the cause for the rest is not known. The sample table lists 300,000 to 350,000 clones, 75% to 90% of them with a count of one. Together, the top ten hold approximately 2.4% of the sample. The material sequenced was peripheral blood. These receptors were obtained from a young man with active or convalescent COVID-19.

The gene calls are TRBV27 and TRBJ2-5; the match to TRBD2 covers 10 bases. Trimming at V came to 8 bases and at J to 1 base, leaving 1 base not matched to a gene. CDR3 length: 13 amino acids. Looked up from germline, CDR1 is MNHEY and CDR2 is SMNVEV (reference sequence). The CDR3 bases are TGTGCCAGCCGACTAGCGGGCCAAGAGACCCAGTACTTC. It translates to CASRLAGQETQYF.

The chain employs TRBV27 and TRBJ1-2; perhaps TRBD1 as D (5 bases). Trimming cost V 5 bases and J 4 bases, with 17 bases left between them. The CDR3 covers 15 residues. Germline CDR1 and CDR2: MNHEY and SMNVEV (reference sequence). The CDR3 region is CASSPSRTPVYGYTF. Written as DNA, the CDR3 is TGTGCCAGCAGTCCCAGCCGGACACCCGTCTATGGCTACACCTTC.

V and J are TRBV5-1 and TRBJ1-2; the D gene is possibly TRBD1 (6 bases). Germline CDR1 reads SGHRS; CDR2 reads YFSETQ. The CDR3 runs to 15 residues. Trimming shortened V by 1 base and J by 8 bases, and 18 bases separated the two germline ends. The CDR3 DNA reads TGCGCCAGCAGCTTGAATCGTGTGGCAGGGGAAGGCTACACCTTC. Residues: CASSLNRVAGEGYTF.

The CDR3 loop reads CASTAGERVNEQFF. CDR3 in DNA: TGTGCCAGTACCGCCGGCGAGCGCGTAAATGAGCAGTTCTTC. V is TRBV19 and J is TRBJ2-1; no definite D call. This CDR3 comprises 14 residues. The V end lost 7 bases, the J end lost 7 bases, and 17 bases lay between the germline ends. Germline CDR1 is LNHDA and CDR2 is SQIVND (reference sequence).

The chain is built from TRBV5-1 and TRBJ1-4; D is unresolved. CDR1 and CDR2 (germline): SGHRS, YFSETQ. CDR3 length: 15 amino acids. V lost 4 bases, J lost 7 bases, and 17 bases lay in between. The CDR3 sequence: CASSTVSPEGEKLFF. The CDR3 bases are TGCGCCAGCAGCACCGTCTCTCCCGAGGGTGAAAAACTGTTTTTT. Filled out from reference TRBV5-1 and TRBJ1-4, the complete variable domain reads KAGVTQTPRYLIKTRGQQVTLSCSPISGHRSVSWYQQTPGQGLQFLFEYFSETQRNKGNFPGRFSGRQFSNSRSEMNVSTLELGDSALYLCASSTVSPEGEKLFFGSGTQLSVL.

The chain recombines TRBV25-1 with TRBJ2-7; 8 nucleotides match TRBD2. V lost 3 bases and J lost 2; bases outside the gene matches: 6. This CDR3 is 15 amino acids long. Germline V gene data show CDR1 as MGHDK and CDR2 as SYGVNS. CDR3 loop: CASSDPSGGTYEQYF. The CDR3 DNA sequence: TGTGCCAGCAGTGACCCCAGCGGGGGAACCTACGAGCAGTACTTC.

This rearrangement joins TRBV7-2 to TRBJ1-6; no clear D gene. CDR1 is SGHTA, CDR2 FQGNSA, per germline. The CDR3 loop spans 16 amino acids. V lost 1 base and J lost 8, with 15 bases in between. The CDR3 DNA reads TGTGCCAGCAGCTTAGTATCCAGCCAGAGGGATTCACCCCTCCACTTT. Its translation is CASSLVSSQRDSPLHF.

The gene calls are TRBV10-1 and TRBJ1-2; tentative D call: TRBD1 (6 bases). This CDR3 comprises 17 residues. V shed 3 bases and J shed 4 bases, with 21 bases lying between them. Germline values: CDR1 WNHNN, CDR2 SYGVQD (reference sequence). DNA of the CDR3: TGCGCCAGCAGTGATCCGGAATTCCGGACAGCGTCCTATGGCTACACCTTC. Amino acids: CASSDPEFRTASYGYTF.

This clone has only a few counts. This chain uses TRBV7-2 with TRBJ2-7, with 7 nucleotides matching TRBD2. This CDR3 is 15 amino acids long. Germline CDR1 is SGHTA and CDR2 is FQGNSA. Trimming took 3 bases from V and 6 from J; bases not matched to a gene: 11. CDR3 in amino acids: CASSFSVTSEGEQYF. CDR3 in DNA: TGTGCCAGCAGCTTCAGTGTCACTAGCGAAGGCGAGCAGTACTTC. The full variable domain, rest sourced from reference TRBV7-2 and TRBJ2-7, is GAGVSQSPSNKVTEKGKDVELRCDPISGHTALYWYRQSLGQGLEFLIYFQGNSAPDKSGLPSDRFSAERTGGSVSTLTIQRTQQEDSAVYLCASSFSVTSEGEQYFGPGTRLTVT.

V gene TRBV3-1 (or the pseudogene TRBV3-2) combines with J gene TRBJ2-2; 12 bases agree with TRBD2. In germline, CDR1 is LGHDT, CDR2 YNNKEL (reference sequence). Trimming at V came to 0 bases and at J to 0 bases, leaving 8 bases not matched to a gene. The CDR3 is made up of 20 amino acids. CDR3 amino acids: CASSQEVLAGGYTNTGELFF. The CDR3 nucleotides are TGTGCCAGCAGCCAAGAGGTACTAGCGGGGGGATACACGAACACCGGGGAGCTGTTTTTT.

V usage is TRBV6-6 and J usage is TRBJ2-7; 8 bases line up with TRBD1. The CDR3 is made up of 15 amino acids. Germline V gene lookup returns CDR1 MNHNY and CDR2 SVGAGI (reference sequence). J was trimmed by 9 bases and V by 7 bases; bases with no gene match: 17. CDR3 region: CASTLTWESGGAQYF. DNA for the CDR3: TGTGCCAGCACCCTTACTTGGGAGTCAGGGGGCGCGCAGTACTTC.

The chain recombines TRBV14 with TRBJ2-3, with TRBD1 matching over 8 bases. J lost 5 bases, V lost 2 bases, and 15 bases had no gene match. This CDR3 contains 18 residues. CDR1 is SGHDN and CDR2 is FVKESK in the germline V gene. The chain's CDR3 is CASSQRTAGGYGLDTQYF. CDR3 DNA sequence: TGTGCCAGCAGCCAAAGGACAGCAGGGGGCTACGGTTTAGATACGCAGTATTTT.

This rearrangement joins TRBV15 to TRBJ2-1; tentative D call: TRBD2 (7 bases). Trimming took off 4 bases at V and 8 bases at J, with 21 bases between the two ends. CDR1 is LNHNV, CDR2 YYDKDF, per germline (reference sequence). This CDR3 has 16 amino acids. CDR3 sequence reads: CATSTGGTGGFYEQFF. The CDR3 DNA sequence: TGTGCCACCAGCACAGGCGGGACGGGGGGCTTCTATGAGCAGTTCTTC. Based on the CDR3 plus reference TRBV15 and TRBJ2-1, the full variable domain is DAMVIQNPRYQVTQFGKPVTLSCSQTLNHNVMYWYQQKSSQAPKLLFHYYDKDFNNEADTPDNFQSRRPNTSFCFLDIRSPGLGDTAMYLCATSTGGTGGFYEQFFGPGTRLTVL.

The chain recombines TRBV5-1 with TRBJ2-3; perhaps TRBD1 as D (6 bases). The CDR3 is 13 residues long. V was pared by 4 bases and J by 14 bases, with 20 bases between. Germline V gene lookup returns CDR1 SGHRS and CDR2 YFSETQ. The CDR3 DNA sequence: TGCGCCAGCAGCGCCGATTCCGGGACACCCCTGTATTTT. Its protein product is CASSADSGTPLYF.

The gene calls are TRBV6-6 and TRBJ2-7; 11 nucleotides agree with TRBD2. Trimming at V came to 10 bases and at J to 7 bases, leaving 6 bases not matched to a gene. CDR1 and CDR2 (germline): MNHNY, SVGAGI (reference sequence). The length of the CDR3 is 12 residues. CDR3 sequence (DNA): TGTGCCACCCAGGGACTAGCGGAGGAGCAGTACTTC. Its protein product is CATQGLAEEQYF.

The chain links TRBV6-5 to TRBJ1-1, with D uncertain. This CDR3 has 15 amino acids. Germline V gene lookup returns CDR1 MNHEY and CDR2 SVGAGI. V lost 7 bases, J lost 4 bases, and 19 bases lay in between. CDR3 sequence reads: CASNRGGLGSTEAFF. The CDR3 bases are TGTGCCAGCAACCGAGGAGGGTTGGGGAGCACTGAAGCTTTCTTT.

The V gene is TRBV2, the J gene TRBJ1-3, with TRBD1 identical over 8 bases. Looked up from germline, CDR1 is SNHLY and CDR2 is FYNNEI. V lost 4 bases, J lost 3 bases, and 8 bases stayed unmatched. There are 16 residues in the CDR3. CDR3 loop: CASSGGQAVDGNTIYF. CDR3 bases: TGTGCCAGCAGTGGGGGACAGGCTGTCGATGGAAACACCATATATTTT.

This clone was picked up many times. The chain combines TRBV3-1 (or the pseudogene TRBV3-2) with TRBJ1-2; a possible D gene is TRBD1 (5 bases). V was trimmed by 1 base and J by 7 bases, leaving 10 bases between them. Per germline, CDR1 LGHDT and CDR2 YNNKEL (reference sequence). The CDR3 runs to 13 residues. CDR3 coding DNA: TGTGCCAGCAGCCAAGTTGGGGGGAGTGGCTACACCTTC. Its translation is CASSQVGGSGYTF.

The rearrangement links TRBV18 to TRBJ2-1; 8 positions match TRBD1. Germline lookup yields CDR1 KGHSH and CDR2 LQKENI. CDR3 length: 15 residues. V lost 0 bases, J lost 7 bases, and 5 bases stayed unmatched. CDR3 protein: CASSPPNNRGNEQFF. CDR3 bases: TGTGCCAGCTCACCACCGAACAACAGGGGGAATGAGCAGTTCTTC.

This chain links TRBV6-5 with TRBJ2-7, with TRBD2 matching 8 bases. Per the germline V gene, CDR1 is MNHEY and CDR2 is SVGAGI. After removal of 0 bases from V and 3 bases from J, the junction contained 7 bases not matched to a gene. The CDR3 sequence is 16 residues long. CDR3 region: CASSYSAGGDIYEQYF. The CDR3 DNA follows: TGTGCCAGCAGTTACTCGGCGGGGGGCGATATCTACGAGCAGTACTTC.

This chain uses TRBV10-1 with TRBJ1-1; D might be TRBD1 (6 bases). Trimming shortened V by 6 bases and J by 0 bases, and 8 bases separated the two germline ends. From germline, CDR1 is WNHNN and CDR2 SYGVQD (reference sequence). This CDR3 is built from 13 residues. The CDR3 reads CASRQGLNTEAFF. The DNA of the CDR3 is TGCGCCAGCAGACAGGGCCTGAACACTGAAGCTTTCTTT.

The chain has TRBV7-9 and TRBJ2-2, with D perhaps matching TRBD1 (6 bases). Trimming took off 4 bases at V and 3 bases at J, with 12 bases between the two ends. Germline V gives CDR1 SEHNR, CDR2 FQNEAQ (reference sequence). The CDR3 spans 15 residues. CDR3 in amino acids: CASSSRDTDTGELFF. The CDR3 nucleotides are TGTGCCAGCAGCTCCCGGGACACCGACACCGGGGAGCTGTTTTTT. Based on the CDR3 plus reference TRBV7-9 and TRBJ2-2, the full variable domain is DTGVSQNPRHKITKRGQNVTFRCDPISEHNRLYWYRQTLGQGPEFLTYFQNEAQLEKSRLLSDRFSAERPKGSFSTLEIQRTEQGDSAMYLCASSSRDTDTGELFFGEGSRLTVL.

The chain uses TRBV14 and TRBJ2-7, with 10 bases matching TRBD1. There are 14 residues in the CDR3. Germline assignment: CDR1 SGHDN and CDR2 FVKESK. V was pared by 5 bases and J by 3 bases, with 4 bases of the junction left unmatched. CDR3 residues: CASSVDRGLYEQYF. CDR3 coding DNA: TGTGCCAGCAGCGTCGACAGGGGGCTCTACGAGCAGTACTTC.

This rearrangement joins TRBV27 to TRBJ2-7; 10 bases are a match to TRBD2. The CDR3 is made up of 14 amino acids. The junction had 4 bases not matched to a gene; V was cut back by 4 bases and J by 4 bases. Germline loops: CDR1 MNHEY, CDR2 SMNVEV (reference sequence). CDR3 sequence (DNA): TGTGCCAGCAGTTACAGCGGGAGGGCATACGAGCAGTACTTC. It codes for CASSYSGRAYEQYF.